What follows describes a single T cell receptor beta chain. Its antigen is currently unknown. This record comes from a study of T cell responses to AZD1222 COVID-19 vaccine. Some clones are missing from TCRdb's copy, which holds only in-frame ones; the method was immunoSEQ multiplex PCR. This sample yields over 15,000 clones, of which approximately 90% are seen a single time; roughly 3% belongs to the top ten. Study-level points and caveats: Only six or seven AZD1222 recipients were seropositive at baseline. Increases in Spike-specific TCR breadth and depth were seen after two AZD1222 doses. Across spike, vaccine-associated CD4 TCRs were found, dominant at 160-218 and 743-854.

This material consisted of peripheral blood, taken 28 days after the second AZD1222 dose. The TCR sequence derives from an adult who received the AZD1222 COVID-19 vaccine.

CDR3 region: CASSQRLAGDSGQFF. As DNA, the CDR3 is TGTGCCAGCAGCCAGAGGCTAGCGGGAGATAGCGGACAGTTCTTC. The J gene is TRBJ2-1, the V gene TRBV14; 10 bases match TRBD2. The CDR3 is 15 residues long. CDR1 is SGHDN, CDR2 FVKESK, per germline. Losses at the gene ends were 3 bases for V and 13 bases for J; bases not matched to a gene: 12.